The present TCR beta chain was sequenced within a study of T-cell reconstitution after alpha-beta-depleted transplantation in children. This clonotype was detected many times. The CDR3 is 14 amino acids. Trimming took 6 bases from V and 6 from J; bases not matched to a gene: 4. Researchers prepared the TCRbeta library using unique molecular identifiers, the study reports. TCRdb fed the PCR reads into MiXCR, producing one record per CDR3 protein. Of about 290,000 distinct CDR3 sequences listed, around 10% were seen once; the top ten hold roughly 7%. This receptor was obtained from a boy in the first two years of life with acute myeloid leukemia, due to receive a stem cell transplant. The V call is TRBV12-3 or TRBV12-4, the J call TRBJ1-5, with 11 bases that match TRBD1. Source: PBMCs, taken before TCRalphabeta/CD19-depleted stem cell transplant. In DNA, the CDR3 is TGTGCCAGCAGCGGGGACAGGGGGGTTCAGCCCCAGCATTTT. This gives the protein CASSGDRGVQPQHF.